What follows are 25 T cell receptor beta chains derived from one specimen sequenced in a study of beta chain features in type 1 diabetes (dated by TCRdb to the late 2010s). The method behind the library was the immunoSEQ multiplex PCR assay. The entire amount of isolated RNA was reverse transcribed using the High Capacity cDNA Reverse Transcription Kit, so the sequenced TCRB transcripts were expressed ones. The table comes from immuneACCESS by way of TCRdb, which keeps in-frame sequences with V and J called. Part of the clones is missing from these tables; in studies checked, under half for an unresolved V gene and the rest for unknown reasons. Within this sample are about 260,000 clones, with roughly two thirds of them counted one time only. 0.053% of the sample is taken by the ten largest. The sequencing input was naive CD4+ T cells from blood. This specimen's cell subset or site label, interpreted: true naive CD4+ T cells. These receptors were obtained from a man younger than 40 in good health.

Here the CDR3 DNA reads TGTGCCAGCAGCTCAGTGCCGGGACAGGGATACAATGAGCAGTTCTTC. It encodes CASSSVPGQGYNEQFF. The chain links TRBV7-9 to TRBJ2-1, with 9 bases aligning to TRBD1. The trim removed 4 bases at V and 4 bases at J, leaving 8 bases unmatched. The CDR3 contains 16 residues. Per germline, CDR1 SEHNR and CDR2 FQNEAQ (reference sequence).

This clone was seen a few times. The chain is built from TRBV29-1 and TRBJ2-7; possibly TRBD2 for D (7 bases). The CDR3 is made up of 16 amino acids. Germline V gene sequence: CDR1 SQVTM, CDR2 ANQGSEA. V was cut by 0 bases and J by 1 base, with 16 bases left in between. CDR3 region: CSVEESGGGPSYEQYF. CDR3 coding DNA: TGCAGCGTTGAAGAGTCGGGCGGGGGCCCTTCCTACGAGCAGTACTTC.

Only a few counts were recorded for this clone. V usage is TRBV30 and J usage is TRBJ2-1, with 7 bases that match TRBD1. Trimming took 5 bases from V and 9 from J; bases not matched to a gene: 4. This CDR3 contains 11 residues. In germline, CDR1 is GTSNPN, CDR2 SVGIG (reference sequence). CDR3 bases: TGTGCCTGGTCACAGGGGCTTGAGCAGTTCTTC. It specifies CAWSQGLEQFF.

This clone was counted a few times. The V gene is TRBV6-5, the J gene TRBJ2-5; TRBD2 matches 7 bases. Per the germline V gene, CDR1 is MNHEY and CDR2 is SVGAGI. The CDR3 length is 15 residues. The J segment lost 4 bases and the V segment lost 0 bases, leaving 5 bases of the junction unmatched. The CDR3 region is CASSYSGRERETQYF. CDR3 sequence (DNA): TGTGCCAGCAGTTACTCGGGGCGGGAGCGAGAGACCCAGTACTTC.

The chain links TRBV29-1 to TRBJ2-5, with D possibly being TRBD2 (5 bases). Per germline, CDR1 SQVTM and CDR2 ANQGSEA. The CDR3 runs to 13 residues. The V and J ends lost 1 base and 5 bases respectively, with 11 bases between them. Here the CDR3 DNA reads TGCAGCGTTGAAGCGGGGAGCAAGGAGACCCAGTACTTC. Residues: CSVEAGSKETQYF. Full variable domain (outside the CDR3, taken from reference TRBV29-1 and TRBJ2-5): SAVISQKPSRDICQRGTSLTIQCQVDSQVTMMFWYRQQPGQSLTLIATANQGSEATYESGFVIDKFPISRPNLTFSTLTVSNMSPEDSSIYLCSVEAGSKETQYFGPGTRLLVL.

V and J are TRBV10-3 and TRBJ2-1; a weak D match, TRBD1 (8 bases). CDR3 size: 13 residues. Germline lookup yields CDR1 ENHRY and CDR2 SYGVKD. V was cut by 5 bases and J by 7 bases, with 12 bases left in between. The CDR3, as DNA: TGTGCCATCAGTATACAGGGGGGGAATGAGCAGTTCTTC. The encoded protein is CAISIQGGNEQFF.

This clone was seen only a few times. This rearrangement joins TRBV9 to TRBJ2-1, with 8 positions matching TRBD1. After removal of 0 bases from V and 3 bases from J, the junction contained 5 bases not matched to a gene. This CDR3 comprises 16 residues. Germline values: CDR1 SGDLS, CDR2 YYNGEE. The CDR3 DNA sequence: TGTGCCAGCAGCGTAGATTCAGGGGGCAACTACAATGAGCAGTTCTTC. Residues: CASSVDSGGNYNEQFF.

The J gene is TRBJ2-2, the V gene TRBV30; D not certain. This CDR3 has 15 residues. V lost 2 bases and J 1 base, leaving 11 bases between the germline ends. Germline values: CDR1 GTSNPN, CDR2 SVGIG (reference sequence). DNA for the CDR3: TGTGCCTGGAGTCGCGAGTTGTTGAACACCGGGGAGCTGTTTTTT. It specifies CAWSRELLNTGELFF.

The chain employs TRBV9 and TRBJ1-2, with no clear D. Trimming removed 1 base from V and 4 bases from J, with 11 bases in between. Germline V gene data show CDR1 as SGDLS and CDR2 as YYNGEE. This CDR3 region has 14 residues. The CDR3 DNA follows: TGTGCCAGCAGCGTACCGGGAGCAAGCTATGGCTACACCTTC. It encodes CASSVPGASYGYTF.

The chain is built from TRBV2 and TRBJ2-1; 10 bases map to TRBD1. CDR1 is SNHLY and CDR2 is FYNNEI in the germline V gene. V was pared by 11 bases and J by 2 bases, with 6 bases of the junction left unmatched. This CDR3 is 14 amino acids long. Here the CDR3 DNA reads TGTGCCGGGTCCGGGACAGGGGCCTACAATGAGCAGTTCTTC. This codes for CAGSGTGAYNEQFF. The entire variable domain, with the rest obtained from reference TRBV2 and TRBJ2-1, is as follows: EPEVTQTPSHQVTQMGQEVILRCVPISNHLYFYWYRQILGQKVEFLVSFYNNEISEKSEIFDDQFSVERPDGSNFTLKIRSTKLEDSAMYFCAGSGTGAYNEQFFGPGTRLTVL.

CDR3 in DNA: TGTGCCAGCAGCTTAGGAGCGAGCGGGAGTGGGGGGACCCAGTACTTC. It codes for CASSLGASGSGGTQYF. J is TRBJ2-5 and V is TRBV7-8, with TRBD2 matching 8 bases. CDR1 and CDR2 (germline): SGHVS, FQNEAQ. After removal of 1 base from V and 7 bases from J, the junction contained 11 bases not matched to a gene. The CDR3 totals 16 residues.

V gene TRBV29-1 combines with J gene TRBJ1-2; D is perhaps TRBD1 (5 bases). Germline assignment: CDR1 SQVTM and CDR2 ANQGSEA. This CDR3 contains 13 residues. V was cut by 4 bases and J by 4 bases, with 13 bases left in between. The CDR3: CSVGKGIGYGYTF. The CDR3 DNA sequence: TGCAGCGTTGGCAAGGGGATAGGCTATGGCTACACCTTC.

V is TRBV25-1 and J is TRBJ1-1; D perhaps matches TRBD1 (5 bases). With 9 bases removed from V and 8 bases from J, the gap between germline ends came to 16 bases. Germline assignment: CDR1 MGHDK and CDR2 SYGVNS. The CDR3 is 12 amino acids. CDR3 protein: CASRDRGYEAFF. Written as DNA, the CDR3 is TGTGCCAGTCGGGACCGGGGATACGAAGCTTTCTTT.

CDR3 bases: TGTGCCAGCAGCAAAGCGGCCGGGAGCCCCTCCTACGAGCAGTACTTC. Translated: CASSKAAGSPSYEQYF. The chain has TRBV21-1 and TRBJ2-7; the D call of TRBD2 is as the table states it, not checked on the DNA. TRBV21-1 is tagged as a pseudogene. The CDR3 sequence is 16 residues long.

V gene TRBV27 combines with J gene TRBJ2-7; 7 nucleotides align to TRBD1. Per the germline V gene, CDR1 is MNHEY and CDR2 is SMNVEV (reference sequence). V trimming: 5 bases; J trimming: 3 bases; junction bases outside the gene matches: 7. The CDR3 covers 14 residues. The chain's CDR3 is CASSQTGISYEQYF. DNA of the CDR3: TGTGCCAGCAGTCAGACAGGGATTAGCTACGAGCAGTACTTC.

This clone was seen more than once but under ten times. The rearrangement links TRBV30 to TRBJ2-6, with 7 bases matching TRBD1. J was trimmed by 6 bases and V by 4 bases; bases with no gene match: 3. This CDR3 comprises 13 residues. CDR1 is GTSNPN, CDR2 SVGIG, per germline (reference sequence). The CDR3 coding sequence is TGTGCCTGGACAGGGGGTGCGGCCAACGTCCTGACTTTC. Residues: CAWTGGAANVLTF.

This clone was seen a handful of times. The V call is TRBV25-1, the J call TRBJ2-1; D possibly uses TRBD1 or TRBD2 (5 bases each). Germline V gene sequence: CDR1 MGHDK, CDR2 SYGVNS. Trimming shortened V by 6 bases and J by 8 bases, and 11 bases separated the two germline ends. CDR3 length equals 12 residues. The CDR3 here is CASRGVNYEQFF. The CDR3 coding sequence is TGTGCCAGCAGGGGGGTCAACTATGAGCAGTTCTTC.

This clone was seen only a few times. The gene calls are TRBV29-1 and TRBJ2-3; D not certain. Deletions cut 5 bases from V and 4 bases from J, with 7 bases between. The CDR3 extends over 11 amino acids. CDR1 is SQVTM and CDR2 is ANQGSEA in the germline V gene. The CDR3 bases are TGCAGCGTTTCTCGGGCAGATACGCAGTATTTT. It encodes CSVSRADTQYF.

To note about this clone: The sample contains more than one DNA sequence encoding this CDR3. J is TRBJ2-1 and V is TRBV30; D remains ambiguous. With 0 bases removed from V and 1 base from J, the gap between germline ends came to 4 bases. The V gene's germline CDR1 is GTSNPN and CDR2 SVGIG (reference sequence). CDR3 size: 13 residues. CDR3 in DNA: TGTGCCTGGAGTGTAGGTTCCTACAATGAGCAGTTCTTC. This encodes CAWSVGSYNEQFF.

This clone has more than one count but fewer than ten. The rearrangement uses TRBV5-4 and TRBJ1-3; D is undetermined. The V gene's germline CDR1 is SGHNT and CDR2 YYREEE (reference sequence). The CDR3 loop spans 14 amino acids. The V end lost 4 bases, the J end lost 1 base, and 9 bases lay between the germline ends. Written as DNA, the CDR3 is TGTGCCAGCAGCCCGACCCAGTCTGGAAACACCATATATTTT. It translates to CASSPTQSGNTIYF.

This clone was seen just once. The CDR3 DNA is TGTGCCACCGGGCGGAAAAGTAGCGGGGGGGCCTACGAGCAGTACTTC. Protein product: CATGRKSSGGAYEQYF. This chain connects TRBV5-4 to TRBJ2-7, with 11 nucleotides matching TRBD2. Germline V CDR1 and CDR2: SGHNT, YYREEE (reference sequence). The J segment lost 2 bases and the V segment lost 9 bases, leaving 13 bases of the junction unmatched. The CDR3 is made up of 16 amino acids.

The chain carries TRBV7-2 and TRBJ2-2; D is perhaps TRBD2 (6 bases). V was pared by 5 bases and J by 2 bases, with 15 bases between. Germline CDR1 reads SGHTA; CDR2 reads FQGNSA. The CDR3 sequence is 16 residues long. The CDR3 coding sequence is TGTGCCAGCAGCCATACCGGGACTCATAACACCGGGGAGCTGTTTTTT. Its translation: CASSHTGTHNTGELFF.

This clone was detected a few times. The DNA for the CDR3 is TGTGCCAGCAGCCCGAGAAGGGGTTACGAGCAGTACTTC. It yields the protein CASSPRRGYEQYF. The chain is built from TRBV11-2 and TRBJ2-7, with D perhaps matching TRBD1 (5 bases). V lost 5 bases to trimming and J lost 4 bases, with 12 bases between them. Germline CDR1 is SGHAT and CDR2 is FQNNGV. The CDR3 covers 13 residues.

This chain connects TRBV5-1 to TRBJ2-3, with D unresolved. Germline loops: CDR1 SGHRS, CDR2 YFSETQ. V lost 6 bases to trimming and J lost 6 bases, with 17 bases between them. The CDR3 sequence is 14 residues long. The CDR3 loop is CASTIQARPDTQYF. In nucleotides, the CDR3 is TGCGCCAGCACCATTCAGGCCCGGCCGGATACGCAGTATTTT.

V gene TRBV4-3 combines with J gene TRBJ2-2; 10 bases fit TRBD2. The germline CDR1 and CDR2 sequences are LGHNA and YSLEER. After removal of 4 bases from V and 6 bases from J, the junction contained 14 bases not matched to a gene. There are 18 residues in the CDR3. The CDR3 DNA is TGCGCCAGCAGCCCCGGGACTAGCGCTAGCCTCTGGTCCGGGGAGCTGTTTTTT. Amino acids: CASSPGTSASLWSGELFF.